The sequence of this TCR beta chain was determined in a study of a mutant IDH1 vaccine in newly diagnosed glioma. The wider study: Eight vaccinations went to patients in weeks 1, 3, 5, 7, 11, 15, 19, 23. Most had both radiotherapy and temozolomide beforehand; others had only one. Study conclusions and caveats: The vaccine induced immune responses, and these occurred in about 95% of patients.

Profiling relied on immunoSEQ multiplex PCR, and the TCRdb table lists in-frame clones only, not all of them. The sample has 50,000 to 75,000 clones, 84% seen once. CDR3 size: 13 residues. CDR1 and CDR2 from the germline V gene are MNHEY and SMNVEV (reference sequence). V gave up 2 bases and J gave up 4 bases, with 8 bases separating them. The table lists this clone with a few counts. Its target is unknown. Time point given: week 5, during vaccination. The vaccine gave 300 ug of a 20-mer mutant IDH1 peptide subcutaneously per dose. This specimen consisted of PBMCs, obtained from a glioma patient whose treatment included an IDH1 peptide vaccine. This chain connects TRBV27 to TRBJ1-1; possibly TRBD1 for D (5 bases). The source is a woman aged 45-59 years with glioma. In DNA form, the CDR3 reads TGTGCCAGCAGTTTAGAGGGGAGCACTGAAGCTTTCTTT. As protein: CASSLEGSTEAFF.